These 4 T cell receptor beta chains originate from one sample sequenced in a study of shared clonotypes between healthy human individuals. Generated by immunoSEQ multiplex PCR, the TCRdb table keeps only in-frame clones and is missing some. The sample shows some 2,100,000 clones, more than 90% of them seen only once. The sequenced sample consisted of naive CD4+ T cells sorted from blood. Subset noted: CD45RA+ positively selected. Receptor source: a man younger than 35 in good health.

J is TRBJ1-4 and V is TRBV28; 8 positions agree with TRBD1. CDR1 is MDHEN, CDR2 SYDVKM, per germline. V gave up 9 bases and J gave up 8 bases; unmatched junction bases: 8. The CDR3 has 13 residues. The CDR3 region is CASVSGQGEKLFF. The CDR3, as DNA: TGTGCCAGTGTATCCGGACAGGGCGAAAAACTGTTTTTT.

A remark on this clone: This specimen includes other DNA sequences encoding the same CDR3. The chain employs TRBV19 and TRBJ1-2; D gene ambiguous. The CDR3 is 13 amino acids. V was trimmed by 5 bases and J by 1 base, leaving 8 bases between them. Germline lookup yields CDR1 LNHDA and CDR2 SQIVND (reference sequence). CDR3 region: CASSLRDNYGYTF. CDR3 nucleotide sequence: TGTGCCAGTAGTCTCCGGGATAACTATGGCTACACCTTC.

This clone was recorded once. The CDR3 protein is CASSERGLAAGELFF. CDR3 sequence (DNA): TGTGCCAGCAGTGAAAGGGGACTAGCCGCCGGGGAGCTGTTTTTT. The chain carries TRBV27 and TRBJ2-2; TRBD2 matches at 9 bases. V was pared by 5 bases and J by 6 bases, with 7 bases of the junction left unmatched. This CDR3 has 15 residues. Per germline, CDR1 MNHEY and CDR2 SMNVEV (reference sequence).

The chain is built from TRBV30 and TRBJ1-5, with TRBD1 matching 7 bases. The V and J ends lost 2 bases and 6 bases, in that order; junction bases with no gene match: 13. In germline, CDR1 is GTSNPN, CDR2 SVGIG (reference sequence). This CDR3 region has 16 residues. CDR3 bases: TGTGCCTGGAGTAGACCGGGCAGGGGGGTAAGTCAGCCCCAGCATTTT. Protein product: CAWSRPGRGVSQPQHF.